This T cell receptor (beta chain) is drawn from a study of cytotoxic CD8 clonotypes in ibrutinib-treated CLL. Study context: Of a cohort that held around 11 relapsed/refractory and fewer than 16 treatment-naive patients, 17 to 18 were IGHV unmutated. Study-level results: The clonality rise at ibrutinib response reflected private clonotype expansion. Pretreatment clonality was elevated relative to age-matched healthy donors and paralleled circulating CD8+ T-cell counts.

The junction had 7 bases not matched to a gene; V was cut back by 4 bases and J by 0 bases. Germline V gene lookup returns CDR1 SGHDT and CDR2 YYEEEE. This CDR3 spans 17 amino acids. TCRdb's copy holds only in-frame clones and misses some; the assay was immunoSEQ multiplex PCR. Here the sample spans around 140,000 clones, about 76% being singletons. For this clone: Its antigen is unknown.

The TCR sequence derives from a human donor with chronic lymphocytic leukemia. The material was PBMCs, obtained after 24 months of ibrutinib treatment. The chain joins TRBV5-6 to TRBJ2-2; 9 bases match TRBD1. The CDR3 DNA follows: TGTGCCAGCAGCCCGTCGTGGACAGGGGCGAACACCGGGGAGCTGTTTTTT. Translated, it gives CASSPSWTGANTGELFF.